The T cell receptor (beta chain) described here comes from a study of cytomegalovirus exposure and HLA in healthy donors. From germline, CDR1 is LNHDA and CDR2 SQIVND (reference sequence). This CDR3 has 13 amino acids. V lost 8 bases to trimming and J lost 4 bases; unmatched junction nucleotides: 6. Though nominally healthy at sampling, donors likely had unrecorded immune exposures. PCR involved 60 Vbeta and 13 Jbeta primers. The protocol was immunoSEQ multiplex PCR, while the TCRdb copy is restricted to in-frame clones and leaves out a portion. The repertoire holds about 75,000 clones, with roughly 84% as singletons.

The TCR sequence derives from a man between 70 and 80 years old in good health and CMV-seropositive. Sample: PBMCs. This sequence joins TRBV19 and TRBJ2-7; the match to TRBD2 covers 9 bases. The CDR3 nucleotides read TGTGCCAGTCATCCCAGCGGGGGGTACGAGCAGTACTTC. Translated: CASHPSGGYEQYF.